Below, one TCR beta chain is given with its context. The antigen is unknown. This may arise from a read error, as a much more abundant clone is one base away. The record originates from a study of Graves' ophthalmopathy and Graves' hyperthyroidism. V was clipped by 4 bases and J by 0 bases, with 19 bases between them. Germline values: CDR1 ENHRY, CDR2 SYGVKD. This CDR3 comprises 19 residues. Patients were left out if they had other autoimmune diseases, uncontrolled infections, pregnancy or lactation. Study conclusions and caveats: Sensitivity of under 71% and specificity of 72.22% were achieved by the model that predicted ophthalmopathy progression.

TCR beta CDR3 regions were amplified from RNA transcripts. First-round RT-PCR with HTBI primers preceded a second-round multiplex PCR. TCRdb reprocessed the multiplex PCR reads via MiXCR and lists one record per CDR3 protein. The sample lists about 550,000 distinct CDR3 sequences, less than 45% occurring once. V and J are TRBV10-3 and TRBJ1-6, with D tentatively TRBD1 (6 bases). This clonotype originated in an adult man with Graves' hyperthyroidism. The sample consisted of peripheral blood or thyroid tissue (not recorded which). The CDR3 is CAISAPVTGSSSYNSPLHF. The CDR3 DNA reads TGTGCCATCAGTGCTCCAGTGACAGGTTCGAGCTCCTATAATTCACCCCTCCACTTT.